This T cell receptor (beta chain) originates from a study of graft-versus-host responses after intestinal transplantation. Study details: Every recipient had anti-thymocyte globulin induction and three to four years of tacrolimus plus steroids. The study, taken as a whole, reports: Some GvH clones appeared in ileal mucosa or blood before recipient bone marrow. When patients had graft-donor T cell macrochimerism, their allografts held high graft-versus-host to host-versus-graft clonal ratios.

With 4 bases removed from V and 0 bases from J, the gap between germline ends came to 12 bases. CDR3 length: 15 residues. Looked up from germline, CDR1 is MNHNY and CDR2 is SVGAGI (reference sequence). The table came from immunoSEQ multiplex PCR; TCRdb's copy has only in-frame clones and leaves some out. The profile shows approximately 85,000 clones, 85% to 95% of them singletons. Concerning this clone itself: Its target is not known.

The receptor comes from a human donor who was the organ donor for an intestinal transplant. The chain has TRBV6-6 and TRBJ1-1; no definite D call. Sequencing was performed on unstimulated CD8+ T cells sorted from spleen or lymph node cells, taken before transplant. CDR3 sequence: CASSSELRMNTEAFF. CDR3 nucleotides: TGTGCCAGCAGTTCCGAACTCCGGATGAACACTGAAGCTTTCTTT.